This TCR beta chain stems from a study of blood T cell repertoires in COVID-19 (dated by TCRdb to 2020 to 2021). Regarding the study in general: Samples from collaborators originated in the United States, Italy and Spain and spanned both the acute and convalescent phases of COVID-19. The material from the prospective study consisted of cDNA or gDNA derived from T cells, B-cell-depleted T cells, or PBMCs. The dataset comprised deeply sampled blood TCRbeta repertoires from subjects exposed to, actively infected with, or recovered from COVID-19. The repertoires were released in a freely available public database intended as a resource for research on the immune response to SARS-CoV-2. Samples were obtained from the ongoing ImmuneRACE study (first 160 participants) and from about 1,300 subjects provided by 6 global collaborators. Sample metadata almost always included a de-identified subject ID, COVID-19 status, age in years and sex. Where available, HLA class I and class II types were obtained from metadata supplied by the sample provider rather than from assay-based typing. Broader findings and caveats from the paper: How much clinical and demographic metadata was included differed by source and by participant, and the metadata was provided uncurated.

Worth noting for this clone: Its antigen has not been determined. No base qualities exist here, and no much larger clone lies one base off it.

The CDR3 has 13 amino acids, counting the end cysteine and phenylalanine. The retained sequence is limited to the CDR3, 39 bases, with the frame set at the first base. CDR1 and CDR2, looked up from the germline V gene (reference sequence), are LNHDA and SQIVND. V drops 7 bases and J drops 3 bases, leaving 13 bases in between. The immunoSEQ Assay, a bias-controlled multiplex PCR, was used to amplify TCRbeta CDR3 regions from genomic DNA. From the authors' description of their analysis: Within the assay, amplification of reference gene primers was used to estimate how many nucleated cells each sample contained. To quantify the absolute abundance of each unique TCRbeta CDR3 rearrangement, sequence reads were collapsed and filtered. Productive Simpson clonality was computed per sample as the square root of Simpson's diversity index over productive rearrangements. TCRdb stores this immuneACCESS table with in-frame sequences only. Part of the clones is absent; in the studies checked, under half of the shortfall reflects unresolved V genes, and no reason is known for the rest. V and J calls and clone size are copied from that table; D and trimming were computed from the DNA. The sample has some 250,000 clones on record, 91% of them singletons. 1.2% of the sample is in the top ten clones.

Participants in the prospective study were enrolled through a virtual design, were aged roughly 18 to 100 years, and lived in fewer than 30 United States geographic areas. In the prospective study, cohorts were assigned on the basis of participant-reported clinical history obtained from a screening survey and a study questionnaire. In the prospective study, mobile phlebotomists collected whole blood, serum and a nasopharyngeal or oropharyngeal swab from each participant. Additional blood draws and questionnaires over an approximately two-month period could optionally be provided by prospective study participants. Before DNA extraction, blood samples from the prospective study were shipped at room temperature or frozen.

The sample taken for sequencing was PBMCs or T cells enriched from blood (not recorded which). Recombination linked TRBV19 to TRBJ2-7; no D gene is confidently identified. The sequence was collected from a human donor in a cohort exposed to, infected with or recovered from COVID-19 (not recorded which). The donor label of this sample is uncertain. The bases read TGTGCCAGTACATCCCAGCCAGGCTACGAGCAGTACTTC. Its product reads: CASTSQPGYEQYF.